This T cell receptor (beta chain) was recovered during a study of T cell responses to AZD1222 COVID-19 vaccine. The V end was cut by 0 bases, the J end by 8 bases, with 13 bases between. The CDR3 is 14 residues long. Looked up from germline, CDR1 is ENHRY and CDR2 is SYGVKD. Notes on the study in general: Seropositive AZD1222 recipients at baseline numbered only five or six.

About this clone itself: As yet, its antigen is unknown.

Profiled with immunoSEQ multiplex PCR; TCRdb holds only in-frame clones, not every one. The table records about 140,000 clones, more than 80% of them present only once. This TCR came from an adult who received the MenACWY meningococcal vaccine as a control. This sequence joins TRBV10-3 and TRBJ1-2, with a possible D match to TRBD1 (5 bases). The source material was peripheral blood, sampled 28 days after the second dose of the MenACWY control vaccine. CDR3 sequence: CAISESSAGPGYTF. The DNA for the CDR3 is TGTGCCATCAGTGAGTCGTCGGCAGGGCCCGGCTACACCTTC.